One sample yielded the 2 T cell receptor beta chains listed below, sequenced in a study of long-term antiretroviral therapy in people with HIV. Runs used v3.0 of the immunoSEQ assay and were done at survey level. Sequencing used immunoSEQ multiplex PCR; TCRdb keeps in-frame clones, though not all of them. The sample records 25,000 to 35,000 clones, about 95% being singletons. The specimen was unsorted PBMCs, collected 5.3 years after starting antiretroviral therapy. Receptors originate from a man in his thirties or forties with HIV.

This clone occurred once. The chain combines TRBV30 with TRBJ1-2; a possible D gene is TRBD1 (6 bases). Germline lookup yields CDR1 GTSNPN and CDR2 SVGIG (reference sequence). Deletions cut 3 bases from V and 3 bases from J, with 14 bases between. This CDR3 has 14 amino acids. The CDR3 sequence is CAWRKGGGDYGYTF. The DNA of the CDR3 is TGTGCCTGGAGGAAAGGCGGGGGCGACTATGGCTACACCTTC.

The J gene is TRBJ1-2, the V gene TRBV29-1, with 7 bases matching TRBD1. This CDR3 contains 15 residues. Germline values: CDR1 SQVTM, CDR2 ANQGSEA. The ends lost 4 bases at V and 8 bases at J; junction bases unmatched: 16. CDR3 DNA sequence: TGCAGCGTTGCCCCAACGGGACAGAGGGGGCGAGGCTACACCTTC. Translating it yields CSVAPTGQRGRGYTF.